What follows is one TCR beta chain and its context. No antigen is known for it. Only in-frame clones appear in the TCRdb table, and some are missing; sequencing was by immunoSEQ multiplex PCR. There are 2 million to 2.5 million clones in the sample; 80% to 95% occur only once, and around 0.4% lies in the top ten. The sample belongs to a study of shared clonotypes between healthy human individuals. Those who donated were healthy HIV-negative adults, with no recent acute infections or vaccinations reported. Splitting of CD4+ cells produced CD45RA+ naive and CD45RA-negative memory subsets. Whole-study findings and limits: Only a few donors were included, so the genetic and exposure-history diversity represented was limited. On the whole, naive subsets had larger estimated richness than memory subsets had.

The sequence derives from a man between 18 and 29 years old in good health. Some clones in this sample may be carry-over from other donors' samples. Sequenced sample: naive CD4+ T cells from PBMCs. Subset specified: CD45RA+ positively selected.

The CDR3 is CASTRDSRYEQYF. The DNA for the CDR3 is TGTGCCAGCACCCGGGACTCACGCTACGAGCAGTACTTC. The genes are TRBV14 and TRBJ2-7, with a possible D match to TRBD2 (6 bases). CDR1 is SGHDN and CDR2 is FVKESK in the germline V gene. This CDR3 has 13 residues. Trimming removed 7 bases from V and 3 bases from J, with 13 bases in between.